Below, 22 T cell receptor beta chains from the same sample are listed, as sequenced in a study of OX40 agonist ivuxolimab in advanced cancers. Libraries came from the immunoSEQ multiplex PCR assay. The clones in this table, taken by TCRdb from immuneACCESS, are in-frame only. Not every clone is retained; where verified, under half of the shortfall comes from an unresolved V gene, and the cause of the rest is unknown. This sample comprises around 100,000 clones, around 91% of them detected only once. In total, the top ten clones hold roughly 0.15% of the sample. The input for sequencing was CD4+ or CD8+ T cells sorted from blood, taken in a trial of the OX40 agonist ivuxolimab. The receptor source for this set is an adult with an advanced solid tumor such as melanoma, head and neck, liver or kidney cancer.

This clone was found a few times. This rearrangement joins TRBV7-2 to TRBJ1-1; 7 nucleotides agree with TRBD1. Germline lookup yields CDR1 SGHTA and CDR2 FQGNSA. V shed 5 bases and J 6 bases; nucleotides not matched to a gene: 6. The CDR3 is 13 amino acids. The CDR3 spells CASSPTGFAEAFF. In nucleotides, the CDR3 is TGTGCCAGCAGCCCGACAGGGTTCGCTGAAGCTTTCTTT.

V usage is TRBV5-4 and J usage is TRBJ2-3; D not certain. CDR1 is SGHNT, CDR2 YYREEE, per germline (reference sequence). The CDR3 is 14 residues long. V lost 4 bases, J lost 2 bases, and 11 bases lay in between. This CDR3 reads CASSRSTATDTQYF. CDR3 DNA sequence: TGTGCCAGCAGCCGCAGTACGGCCACAGATACGCAGTATTTT.

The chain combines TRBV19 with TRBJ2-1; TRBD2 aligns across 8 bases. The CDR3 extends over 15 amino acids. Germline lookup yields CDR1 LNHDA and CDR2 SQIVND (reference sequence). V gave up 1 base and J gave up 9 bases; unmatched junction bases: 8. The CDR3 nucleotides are TGTGCCAGTAGTATAGGAGCGGGAGTCCGGGGTGAGCAGTTCTTC. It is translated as CASSIGAGVRGEQFF.

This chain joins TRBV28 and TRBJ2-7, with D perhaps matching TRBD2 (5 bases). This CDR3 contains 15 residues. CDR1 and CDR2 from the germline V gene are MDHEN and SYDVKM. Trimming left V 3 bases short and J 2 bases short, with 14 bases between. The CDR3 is CASSFAGGSTYEQYF. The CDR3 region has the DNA TGTGCCAGCAGTTTCGCCGGCGGGTCGACCTACGAGCAGTACTTC. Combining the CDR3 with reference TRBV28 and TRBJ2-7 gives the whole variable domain DVKVTQSSRYLVKRTGEKVFLECVQDMDHENMFWYRQDPGLGLRLIYFSYDVKMKEKGDIPEGYSVSREKKERFSLILESASTNQTSMYLCASSFAGGSTYEQYFGPGTRLTVT.

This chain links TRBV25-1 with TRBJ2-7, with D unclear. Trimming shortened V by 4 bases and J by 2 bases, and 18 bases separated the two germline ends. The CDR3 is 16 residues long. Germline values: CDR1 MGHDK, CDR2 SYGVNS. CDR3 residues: CASSGPPELPPYEQYF. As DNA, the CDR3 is TGTGCCAGCAGTGGTCCACCAGAGCTTCCACCCTACGAGCAGTACTTC.

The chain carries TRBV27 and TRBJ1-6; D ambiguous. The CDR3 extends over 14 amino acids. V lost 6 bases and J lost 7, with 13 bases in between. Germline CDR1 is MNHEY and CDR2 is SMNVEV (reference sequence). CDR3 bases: TGTGCCAGCAGATCGACGACAACCAATTCACCCCTCCACTTT. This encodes CASRSTTTNSPLHF.

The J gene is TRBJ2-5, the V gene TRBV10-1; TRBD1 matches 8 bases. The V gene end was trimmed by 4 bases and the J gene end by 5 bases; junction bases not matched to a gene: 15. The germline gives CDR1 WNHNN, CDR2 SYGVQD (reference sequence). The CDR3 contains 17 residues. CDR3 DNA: TGCGCCAGCAGTGGGTATCTTGACCGGGACAGGAGGGAGACCCAGTACTTC. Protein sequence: CASSGYLDRDRRETQYF.

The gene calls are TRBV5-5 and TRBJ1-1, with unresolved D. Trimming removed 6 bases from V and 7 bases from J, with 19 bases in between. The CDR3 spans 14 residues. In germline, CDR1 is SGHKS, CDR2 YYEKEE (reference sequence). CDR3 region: CASTHEGFYVEAFF. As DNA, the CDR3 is TGTGCCAGCACTCACGAAGGCTTCTACGTTGAAGCTTTCTTT.

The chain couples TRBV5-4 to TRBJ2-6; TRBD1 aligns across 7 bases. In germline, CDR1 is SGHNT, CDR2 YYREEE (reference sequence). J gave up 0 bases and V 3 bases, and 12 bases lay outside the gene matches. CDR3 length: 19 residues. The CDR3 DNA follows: TGTGCCAGCAGCTCCCCCCGCGAGACAGGGAGCTCTGGGGCCAACGTCCTGACTTTC. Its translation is CASSSPRETGSSGANVLTF. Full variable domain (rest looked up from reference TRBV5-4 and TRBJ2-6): ETGVTQSPTHLIKTRGQQVTLRCSSQSGHNTVSWYQQALGQGPQFIFQYYREEENGRGNFPPRFSGLQFPNYSSELNVNALELDDSALYLCASSSPRETGSSGANVLTFGAGSRLTVL.

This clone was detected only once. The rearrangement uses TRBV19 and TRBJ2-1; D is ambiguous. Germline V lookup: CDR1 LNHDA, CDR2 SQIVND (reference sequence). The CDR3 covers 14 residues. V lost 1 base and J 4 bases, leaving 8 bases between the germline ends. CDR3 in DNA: TGTGCCAGTAGTATAGGTCCCCCATACAATGAGCAGTTCTTC. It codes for CASSIGPPYNEQFF.

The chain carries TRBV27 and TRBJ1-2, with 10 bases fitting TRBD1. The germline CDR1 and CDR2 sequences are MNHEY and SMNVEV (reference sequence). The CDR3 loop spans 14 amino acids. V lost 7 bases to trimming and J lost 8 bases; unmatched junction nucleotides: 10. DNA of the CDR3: TGTGCCAGCACCCCCTCGGGACAGGGGAGCGGCTACACCTTC. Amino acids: CASTPSGQGSGYTF.

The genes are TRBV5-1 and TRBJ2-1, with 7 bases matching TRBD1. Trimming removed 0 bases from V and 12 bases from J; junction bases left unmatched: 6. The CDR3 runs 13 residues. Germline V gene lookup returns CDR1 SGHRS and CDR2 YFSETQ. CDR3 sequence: CASSLDRGRGQFF. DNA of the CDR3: TGCGCCAGCAGCTTGGACAGGGGTAGAGGGCAGTTCTTC.

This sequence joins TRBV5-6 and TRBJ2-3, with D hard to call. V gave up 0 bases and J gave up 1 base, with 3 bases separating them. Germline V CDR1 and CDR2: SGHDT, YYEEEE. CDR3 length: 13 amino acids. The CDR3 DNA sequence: TGTGCCAGCAGCTTGGGAGGCACAGATACGCAGTATTTT. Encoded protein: CASSLGGTDTQYF.

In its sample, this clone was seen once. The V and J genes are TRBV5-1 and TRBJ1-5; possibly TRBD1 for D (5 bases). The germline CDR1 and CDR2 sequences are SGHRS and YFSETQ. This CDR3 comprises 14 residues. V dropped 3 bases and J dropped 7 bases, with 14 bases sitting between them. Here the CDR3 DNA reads TGCGCCAGCAGCTGGGGGGACGGTTTACAGCCCCAGCATTTT. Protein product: CASSWGDGLQPQHF.

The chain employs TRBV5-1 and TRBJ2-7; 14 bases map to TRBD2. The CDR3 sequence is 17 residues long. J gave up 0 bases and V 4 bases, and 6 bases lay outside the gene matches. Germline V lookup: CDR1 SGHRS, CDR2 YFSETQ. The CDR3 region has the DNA TGCGCCAGCAGCATGGGACTAGCGGGAGTAGGCTCCTACGAGCAGTACTTC. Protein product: CASSMGLAGVGSYEQYF.

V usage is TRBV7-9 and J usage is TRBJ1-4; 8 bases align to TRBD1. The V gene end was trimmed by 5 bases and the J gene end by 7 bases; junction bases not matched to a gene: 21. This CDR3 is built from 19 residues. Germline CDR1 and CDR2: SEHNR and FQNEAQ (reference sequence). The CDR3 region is CASSPVGTGGSRRGEKLFF. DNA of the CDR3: TGTGCCAGCAGCCCCGTCGGGACAGGAGGGAGTCGGAGAGGTGAAAAACTGTTTTTT.

The CDR3 is CASSWRGIRSSTDTQYF. As DNA, the CDR3 is TGCGCCAGCAGCTGGAGGGGGATCAGATCTAGCACAGATACGCAGTATTTT. This rearrangement joins TRBV5-1 to TRBJ2-3; possibly TRBD1 or TRBD2 for D (6 bases each). Trimming removed 3 bases at V and 0 bases at J, with 17 bases between. The CDR3 loop spans 17 amino acids. The germline V gene has CDR1 SGHRS and CDR2 YFSETQ.

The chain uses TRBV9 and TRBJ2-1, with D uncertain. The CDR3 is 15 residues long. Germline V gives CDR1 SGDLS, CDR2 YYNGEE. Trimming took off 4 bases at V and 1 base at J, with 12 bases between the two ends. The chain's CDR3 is CASSPDSLSYNEQFF. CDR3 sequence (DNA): TGTGCCAGCAGCCCAGACTCCTTATCCTACAATGAGCAGTTCTTC.

This CDR3 reads CASSTTGSWAYNEQFF. CDR3 coding DNA: TGCGCCAGCAGCACCACCGGGAGCTGGGCCTACAATGAGCAGTTCTTC. The V and J genes are TRBV5-1 and TRBJ2-1, with D maybe TRBD2 (6 bases). V gave up 4 bases and J gave up 2 bases, with 16 bases separating them. Germline assignment: CDR1 SGHRS and CDR2 YFSETQ. This CDR3 is 16 amino acids long.

CDR3 protein: CASSQGGTSGNTIYF. The CDR3 DNA is TGTGCCAGCAGCCAAGGGGGGACCTCTGGAAACACCATATATTTT. The chain couples TRBV7-8 to TRBJ1-3; perhaps TRBD1 as D (6 bases). V was pared by 5 bases and J by 0 bases, with 11 bases between. The CDR3 consists of 15 residues. CDR1 is SGHVS, CDR2 FQNEAQ, per germline.

The CDR3 bases are TGTGCCAGTAGTCTGGCCAGTTGGAGGACAGATACGCAGTATTTT. This encodes CASSLASWRTDTQYF. The chain uses TRBV19 and TRBJ2-3, with D perhaps TRBD2 (5 bases). The CDR3 has 15 amino acids. Looked up from germline, CDR1 is LNHDA and CDR2 is SQIVND (reference sequence). Trimming left V 5 bases short and J 3 bases short, with 15 bases between.

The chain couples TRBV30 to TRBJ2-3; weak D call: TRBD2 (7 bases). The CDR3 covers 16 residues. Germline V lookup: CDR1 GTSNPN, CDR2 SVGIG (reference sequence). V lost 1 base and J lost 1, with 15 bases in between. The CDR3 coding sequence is TGTGCCTGGAGTGCCTTTGGGAGGGGGGGCACAGATACGCAGTATTTT. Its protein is CAWSAFGRGGTDTQYF. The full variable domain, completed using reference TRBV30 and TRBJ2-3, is SQTIHQWPATLVQPVGSPLSLECTVEGTSNPNLYWYRQAAGRGLQLLFYSVGIGQISSEVPQNLSASRPQDRQFILSSKKLLLSDSGFYLCAWSAFGRGGTDTQYFGPGTRLTVL.